The 18 T cell receptor beta chains listed next were all sequenced from one sample in a study of monozygotic twins with inflammatory bowel disease. Reanalyzing the 5' RACE reads, TCRdb keeps one entry per CDR3 protein, without DNA. The sample's table shows around 190,000 distinct CDR3 sequences. The sequencing sample was made of blood. The origin of the receptors is a human donor with ulcerative colitis or Crohn's disease, or a healthy co-twin of an affected twin (not recorded which).

This sequence joins TRBV7-9 and TRBJ2-5; TCRdb selects TRBD2, and the lack of DNA leaves this call unchecked. CDR1 and CDR2 (germline): SEHNR, FQNEAQ (reference sequence). The length of the CDR3 is 12 residues. The CDR3 sequence is CASSSDSVTQYF. Complete variable domain (other parts from reference TRBV7-9 and TRBJ2-5): DTGVSQNPRHKITKRGQNVTFRCDPISEHNRLYWYRQTLGQGPEFLTYFQNEAQLEKSRLLSDRFSAERPKGSFSTLEIQRTEQGDSAMYLCASSSDSVTQYFGPGTRLLVL.

The rearrangement uses TRBV3-1 and TRBJ2-3; lacking DNA, the TRBD2 call made by TCRdb goes unchecked. Germline assignment: CDR1 LGHDT and CDR2 YNNKEL (reference sequence). The CDR3 runs to 22 residues. The CDR3 loop is CASSQDLGLAGGPYPGTDTQYF.

The J gene is TRBJ2-1, the V gene TRBV2. The CDR3 sequence is 16 residues long. Germline assignment: CDR1 SNHLY and CDR2 FYNNEI. The chain's CDR3 is CASSEESGVLYNEQFF.

The chain links TRBV20-1 to TRBJ2-1; no DNA is available, so the TRBD2 call from TCRdb remains unchecked. This CDR3 has 16 amino acids. Germline loops: CDR1 DFQATT, CDR2 SNEGSKA (reference sequence). This CDR3 reads CSLADASRGGLQEQFF.

The chain employs TRBV12-3 or TRBV12-4 and TRBJ2-7. The CDR3 sequence is 12 residues long. The CDR3 loop reads CASSPSRVGQYF.

The rearrangement joins TRBV2 to TRBJ1-1; absent DNA, TCRdb's TRBD1 call cannot be checked. CDR1 and CDR2 from the germline V gene are SNHLY and FYNNEI. The CDR3 has 12 amino acids. The CDR3 spells CARGQVGTEAFF.

The chain employs TRBV6-1 and TRBJ2-2; the TCRdb call, TRBD1, lacks DNA for checking. The germline gives CDR1 MNHNS, CDR2 SASEGT. The CDR3 covers 15 residues. CDR3 residues: CASTSWARAPGELFF.

The J gene is TRBJ2-7, the V gene TRBV24-1; TCRdb's D gene call, TRBD1, goes unchecked for lack of DNA. This CDR3 is 13 amino acids long. CDR1 and CDR2 (germline): KGHDR, SFDVKD. The CDR3 is CATSDLRGDEQYF.

The CDR3: CASSNDRPYEQYF. The chain joins TRBV11-2 to TRBJ2-7; as DNA is missing, the TRBD1 call by TCRdb cannot be tested. This CDR3 has 13 amino acids. CDR1 is SGHAT and CDR2 is FQNNGV in the germline V gene. Full variable domain (remainder filled in from reference TRBV11-2 and TRBJ2-7): EAGVAQSPRYKIIEKRQSVAFWCNPISGHATLYWYQQILGQGPKLLIQFQNNGVVDDSQLPKDRFSAERLKGVDSTLKIQPAKLEDSAVYLCASSNDRPYEQYFGPGTRLTVT.

The chain couples TRBV20-1 to TRBJ2-5; the TRBD2 assignment by TCRdb is unverifiable without DNA. Germline V gene sequence: CDR1 DFQATT, CDR2 SNEGSKA (reference sequence). The CDR3 covers 18 residues. The CDR3 protein is CSAILFRTSGGDKETQYF.

The gene calls are TRBV7-2 and TRBJ1-5; the TCRdb D gene call, TRBD1, has no DNA to confirm it. The CDR3 covers 15 residues. Germline lookup yields CDR1 SGHTA and CDR2 FQGNSA. CDR3: CASSFGRGNNQPQHF.

The chain joins TRBV7-9 to TRBJ2-4; TCRdb reports TRBD1, a call that lacks DNA to check it against. The CDR3 is made up of 16 amino acids. The germline V gene encodes CDR1 SEHNR and CDR2 FQNEAQ (reference sequence). The CDR3 spells CASSPQGGEAKNIQYF. Drawing the rest from reference TRBV7-9 and TRBJ2-4, the complete variable domain is DTGVSQNPRHKITKRGQNVTFRCDPISEHNRLYWYRQTLGQGPEFLTYFQNEAQLEKSRLLSDRFSAERPKGSFSTLEIQRTEQGDSAMYLCASSPQGGEAKNIQYFGAGTRLSVL.

J is TRBJ2-3 and V is TRBV9. The germline V gene encodes CDR1 SGDLS and CDR2 YYNGEE. The CDR3 covers 15 residues. The CDR3 region is CASSVTSSLADTQYF.

The chain recombines TRBV20-1 with TRBJ2-5; TCRdb selects TRBD1, and the lack of DNA leaves this call unchecked. Germline loops: CDR1 DFQATT, CDR2 SNEGSKA (reference sequence). The CDR3 sequence is 13 residues long. The chain's CDR3 is CSAPGTYQETQYF.

The chain combines TRBV5-1 with TRBJ1-5; absent DNA, TCRdb's TRBD1 call cannot be checked. Germline assignment: CDR1 SGHRS and CDR2 YFSETQ. The CDR3 sequence is 13 residues long. The CDR3 here is CASSLRGAQPQHF.

This chain joins TRBV4-1 and TRBJ2-2; as DNA is missing, the TRBD2 call by TCRdb cannot be tested. The germline V gene has CDR1 MGHRA and CDR2 YSYEKL. The CDR3 is 16 amino acids. The CDR3 is CASSPQTSPYTGELFF.

This chain links TRBV5-1 with TRBJ1-1. This CDR3 region has 14 residues. Germline CDR1 is SGHRS and CDR2 is YFSETQ. The CDR3 sequence: CASSLDWGDTEAFF.

This chain connects TRBV3-1 to TRBJ2-7; the D gene TCRdb calls, TRBD1, cannot be checked with no DNA. CDR1 is LGHDT and CDR2 is YNNKEL in the germline V gene (reference sequence). The CDR3 loop spans 19 amino acids. The CDR3 sequence is CASSQDWAWGGRPIYEQYF.